This is a list of T cell receptor beta chains from one sample in a study of breast tumors, draining lymph nodes, adjacent tissues. MiXCR was run by TCRdb on the multiplex PCR reads, yielding one entry per CDR3 protein. The data show thousands of distinct CDR3 sequences, with 43% seen just once and about 40% held by the top ten. Sequences were obtained from tumor-adjacent breast tissue. These receptors were collected from a female donor with breast cancer. Some clones in this sample may be carry-over from other donors' samples. Each CDR3 is given without its conserved first and last residue. Fields, in order: J gene, V gene, CDR3 protein.

TRBJ1-1 | TRBV6-6 | ASRGNTEAF
TRBJ1-5 | TRBV5-1 | ASSFTGLNQPQH
TRBJ2-7 | TRBV2 | ASSEGTSGFSYEQY
TRBJ2-2 | TRBV7-3 | ASSFLRDGELF
TRBJ2-1 | TRBV10-3 | AIMKSGRAGEQF
TRBJ2-3 | TRBV2 | ASSLRGTDTQY
TRBJ1-5 | TRBV24-1 | ATSDWVSNQPQH
TRBJ2-1 | TRBV6-6 | ASSYVGEWDEQF
TRBJ2-7 | TRBV7-8 | ASSLSSGPNYEQY
TRBJ2-3 | TRBV10-3 | ATLAEGGDTQY
TRBJ1-3 | TRBV7-2 | ASSQGGQLHGNTIY
TRBJ2-7 | TRBV9 | ASSVTLTSAEQY
TRBJ2-2 | TRBV10-3 | AISESRLTGELF
TRBJ2-7 | TRBV12-3/TRBV12-4 | ASSLSPPAEQY
TRBJ1-2 | TRBV19 | ASSNVQANYGYA
TRBJ1-2 | TRBV10-3 | AISDLGDGYT
TRBJ2-7 | TRBV18 | ASSLRTGGDEQY
TRBJ2-7 | TRBV7-6 | ASSPLAGEVGEQY
TRBJ2-3 | TRBV24-1 | VTSDLGADTQY
TRBJ2-2 | TRBV5-8 | ASSFDTGTRTGELF
TRBJ1-1 | TRBV7-2 | ASSIRGGSWAEAF
TRBJ2-1 | TRBV6-1 | ASSETAGGHNEQF
TRBJ2-3 | TRBV20-1 | SATGLAGRETIISTDTQY
TRBJ2-3 | TRBV9 | ASSVAGGGGTSQDTQY
TRBJ2-2 | TRBV19 | ASTFGTSTGELF
TRBJ2-7 | TRBV20-1 | SARGFPGTTYEQY
TRBJ1-2 | TRBV5-8 | ASSLWGQGAGGYT
TRBJ2-1 | TRBV11-2 | ASSLEGSSYNEQF
TRBJ2-3 | TRBV29-1 | SVESRAAQY
TRBJ2-2 | TRBV3-1 | ASSPGTDYGELF
TRBJ1-5 | TRBV2 | ATRETGSPNQPQH
TRBJ2-2 | TRBV10-3 | AITSDTPFGELF
TRBJ2-7 | TRBV4-3 | ASSQAGGIGYEQY
TRBJ2-1 | TRBV6-1 | ASSLLAGGHDEQF
TRBJ2-7 | TRBV4-2 | ASSQGQGDYEQY
TRBJ1-1 | TRBV7-9 | ASSQGPGRATEAF
TRBJ2-7 | TRBV2 | ASKGRATLGEQY
TRBJ2-3 | TRBV20-1 | SVGTSGRSSDTQY
TRBJ1-5 | TRBV28 | ASSLGRPTGQPQH
TRBJ2-7 | TRBV20-1 | SARGYTGEGYEQY